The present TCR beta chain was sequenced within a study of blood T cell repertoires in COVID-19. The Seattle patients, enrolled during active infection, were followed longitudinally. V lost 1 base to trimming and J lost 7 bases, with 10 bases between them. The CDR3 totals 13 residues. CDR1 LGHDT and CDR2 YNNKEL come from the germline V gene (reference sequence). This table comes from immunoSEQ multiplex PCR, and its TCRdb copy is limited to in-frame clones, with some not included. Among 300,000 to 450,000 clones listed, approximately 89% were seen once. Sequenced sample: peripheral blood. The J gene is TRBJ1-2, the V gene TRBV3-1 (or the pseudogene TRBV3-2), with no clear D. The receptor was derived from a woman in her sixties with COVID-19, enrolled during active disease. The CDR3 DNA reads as TGTGCCAGCAGCCAAGGCGGAAATACTGGCTACACCTTC. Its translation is CASSQGGNTGYTF.